This T cell receptor beta chain was identified during a study of blood T cell repertoires in COVID-19. For the study at large: From the United States, Italy and Spain came samples of acute and convalescent COVID-19.

This clone was found once. Clones were sequenced by immunoSEQ multiplex PCR, and TCRdb holds only the in-frame ones, with some missing. This table holds some 330,000 clones, over 70% found once. The germline V and J ends were trimmed by 5 bases and 1 base, with 12 bases remaining between them. This CDR3 is 14 amino acids long. Looked up from germline, CDR1 is SGHRS and CDR2 is YFSETQ. This sequence joins TRBV5-1 and TRBJ1-1; D is possibly TRBD1 (6 bases). Specimen: PBMCs or T cells enriched from blood (not recorded which). The origin of this receptor is a man aged 30 to 39 who had recovered from COVID-19. The CDR3 region has the DNA TGCGCCAGCAGTCTGGGACACACGAACACTGAAGCTTTCTTT. Amino acid sequence: CASSLGHTNTEAFF. Drawing the rest from reference TRBV5-1 and TRBJ1-1, the complete variable domain is KAGVTQTPRYLIKTRGQQVTLSCSPISGHRSVSWYQQTPGQGLQFLFEYFSETQRNKGNFPGRFSGRQFSNSRSEMNVSTLELGDSALYLCASSLGHTNTEAFFGQGTRLTVV.